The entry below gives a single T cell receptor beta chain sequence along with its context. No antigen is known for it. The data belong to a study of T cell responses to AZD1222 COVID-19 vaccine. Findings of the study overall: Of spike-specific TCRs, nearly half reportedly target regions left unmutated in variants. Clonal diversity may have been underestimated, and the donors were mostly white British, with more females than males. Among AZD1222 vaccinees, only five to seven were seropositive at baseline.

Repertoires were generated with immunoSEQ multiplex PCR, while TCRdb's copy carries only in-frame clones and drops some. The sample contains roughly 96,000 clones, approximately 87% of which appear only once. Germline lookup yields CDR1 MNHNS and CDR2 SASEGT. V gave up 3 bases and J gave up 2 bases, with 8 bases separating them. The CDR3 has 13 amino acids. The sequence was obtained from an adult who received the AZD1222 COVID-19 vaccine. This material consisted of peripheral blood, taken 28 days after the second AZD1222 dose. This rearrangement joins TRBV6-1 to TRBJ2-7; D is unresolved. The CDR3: CASSEGNPYEQYF. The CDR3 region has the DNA TGTGCCAGCAGTGAGGGGAACCCCTACGAGCAGTACTTC.